Below are 27 T cell receptor beta chains sequenced from a single sample in a study of T cell responses to AZD1222 COVID-19 vaccine. Method: immunoSEQ multiplex PCR; TCRdb's copy keeps in-frame clones and lacks some. The sample yields roughly 150,000 clones, approximately 89% seen once. Sample: peripheral blood, taken on day 0 of AZD1222 vaccination. These receptors came from an adult in good health.

The chain combines TRBV19 with TRBJ1-1; D might be TRBD1 (5 bases). The germline V and J ends were trimmed by 1 base and 1 base, with 7 bases remaining between them. This CDR3 has 14 amino acids. The V gene's germline CDR1 is LNHDA and CDR2 SQIVND (reference sequence). CDR3 coding DNA: TGTGCCAGTAGTATAGCGCAGGGGAACACTGAAGCTTTCTTT. The encoded protein is CASSIAQGNTEAFF.

CDR3 sequence (DNA): TGTGCCAGCAGTTTAGCCAGCGGGAGGGCCGGCTCCTACGAGCAGTACTTC. Its translation: CASSLASGRAGSYEQYF. This chain uses TRBV28 with TRBJ2-7; the match to TRBD2 covers 10 bases. This CDR3 region has 17 residues. J was trimmed by 0 bases and V by 2 bases; bases with no gene match: 7. Germline assignment: CDR1 MDHEN and CDR2 SYDVKM.

The V and J genes are TRBV30 and TRBJ1-1, with a possible D match to TRBD1 (5 bases). This CDR3 spans 14 amino acids. Germline CDR1 is GTSNPN and CDR2 is SVGIG (reference sequence). V gave up 4 bases and J gave up 7 bases, with 19 bases separating them. CDR3: CAWTSGDLGGEAFF. The CDR3 nucleotides are TGTGCCTGGACGTCCGGGGATCTGGGGGGTGAAGCTTTCTTT.

The chain has TRBV3-1 (or the pseudogene TRBV3-2) and TRBJ2-3; a possible D gene is TRBD2 (6 bases). V was clipped by 2 bases and J by 5 bases, with 14 bases between them. Germline V gene data show CDR1 as LGHDT and CDR2 as YNNKEL (reference sequence). The length of the CDR3 is 15 residues. The CDR3 is CASSQYGGGRDTQYF. CDR3 in DNA: TGTGCCAGCAGCCAATACGGGGGAGGTAGAGATACGCAGTATTTT.

This sequence joins TRBV5-1 and TRBJ1-6, with 8 bases lining up with TRBD1. The CDR3 sequence is 17 residues long. J lost 0 bases, V lost 5 bases, and 7 bases had no gene match. Germline V gene data show CDR1 as SGHRS and CDR2 as YFSETQ. CDR3 coding DNA: TGCGCCAGCAGGGTGGCAGGGGGCGGCTCCTATAATTCACCCCTCCACTTT. This codes for CASRVAGGGSYNSPLHF. The variable domain in full, completed from reference TRBV5-1 and TRBJ1-6, reads KAGVTQTPRYLIKTRGQQVTLSCSPISGHRSVSWYQQTPGQGLQFLFEYFSETQRNKGNFPGRFSGRQFSNSRSEMNVSTLELGDSALYLCASRVAGGGSYNSPLHFGNGTRLTVT.

CDR3 nucleotide sequence: TGTGCCTGGAGAAGAATGGGGGCTGGAAACACCATATATTTT. Translating it yields CAWRRMGAGNTIYF. The gene calls are TRBV30 and TRBJ1-3, with a tentative D call TRBD1 (5 bases). The V gene lost 3 bases and the J gene lost 2 bases, with 11 bases spanning the gap. The CDR3 length is 14 residues. Germline V gene sequence: CDR1 GTSNPN, CDR2 SVGIG (reference sequence).

The V call is TRBV19, the J call TRBJ2-4; 10 bases align to TRBD1. CDR3 length equals 15 residues. With 4 bases clipped from V and 2 bases from J, the junction kept 2 bases outside the gene matches. Germline V gene data show CDR1 as LNHDA and CDR2 as SQIVND (reference sequence). CDR3 bases: TGTGCCAGTAGTAAGGACAGGGGGACCAAAAACATTCAGTACTTC. It translates to CASSKDRGTKNIQYF.

This clone showed up just once. The chain joins TRBV7-9 to TRBJ2-5, with D hard to call. Germline V gene sequence: CDR1 SEHNR, CDR2 FQNEAQ (reference sequence). V was clipped by 1 base and J by 1 base, with 7 bases between them. The CDR3 consists of 14 residues. The chain's CDR3 is CASSLGSGQETQYF. CDR3 nucleotide sequence: TGTGCCAGCAGCTTAGGGAGTGGCCAAGAGACCCAGTACTTC.

The chain carries TRBV28 and TRBJ1-1, with D tentatively TRBD1 (6 bases). The CDR3 is 13 residues long. The germline CDR1 and CDR2 sequences are MDHEN and SYDVKM. Trimming left V 7 bases short and J 5 bases short, with 14 bases between. CDR3 nucleotides: TGTGCCAGCAACCACAGGGAGAGTACTGAAGCTTTCTTT. Amino acid sequence: CASNHRESTEAFF.

The chain couples TRBV2 to TRBJ2-7, with D unclear. V was cut by 7 bases and J by 3 bases, with 13 bases left in between. This CDR3 has 13 residues. The germline V gene has CDR1 SNHLY and CDR2 FYNNEI. The CDR3 sequence: CASTDNPYYEQYF. Here the CDR3 DNA reads TGTGCCAGCACCGATAATCCCTACTACGAGCAGTACTTC.

The chain links TRBV19 to TRBJ2-2; TRBD1 matches 7 bases. V shed 3 bases, J shed 6 bases, and the junction held 10 bases outside the gene matches. Germline V lookup: CDR1 LNHDA, CDR2 SQIVND (reference sequence). CDR3 length: 16 residues. CDR3 region: CASSMYEGAVAGELFF. DNA for the CDR3: TGTGCCAGTAGTATGTACGAGGGGGCGGTAGCCGGGGAGCTGTTTTTT.

This clone turned up a few times. The gene calls are TRBV27 and TRBJ1-6, with D possibly matching TRBD1 (5 bases). V lost 3 bases and J lost 1, with 16 bases in between. Per germline, CDR1 MNHEY and CDR2 SMNVEV (reference sequence). The CDR3 has 18 amino acids. This CDR3 is CASSLEGARFSYNSPLHF. CDR3 bases: TGTGCCAGCAGTTTGGAAGGGGCGAGATTTTCCTATAATTCACCCCTCCACTTT.

With regard to this clone: This same CDR3 is encoded by further DNA sequences in the sample. V and J are TRBV7-6 and TRBJ1-2; D might be TRBD1 (6 bases). Per germline, CDR1 SGHVS and CDR2 FNYEAQ. V shed 0 bases and J shed 8 bases, with 19 bases lying between them. CDR3 length equals 16 residues. The chain's CDR3 is CASSLARGGGAYGYTF. As DNA, the CDR3 is TGTGCCAGCAGCTTAGCACGGGGCGGGGGCGCTTACGGCTACACCTTC.

The gene calls are TRBV3-1 (or the pseudogene TRBV3-2) and TRBJ1-3, with D unresolved. Looked up from germline, CDR1 is LGHDT and CDR2 is YNNKEL (reference sequence). The V and J ends lost 4 bases and 0 bases respectively, with 13 bases between them. The length of the CDR3 is 16 residues. This CDR3 reads CASSPRDGSSGNTIYF. DNA of the CDR3: TGTGCCAGCAGCCCGAGAGACGGTAGCTCTGGAAACACCATATATTTT.

CDR3 sequence reads: CASSQVQSYMNTEAFF. DNA of the CDR3: TGCGCCAGCAGCCAAGTGCAGTCGTACATGAACACTGAAGCTTTCTTT. This chain connects TRBV4-1 to TRBJ1-1; D is uncertain. The V gene's germline CDR1 is MGHRA and CDR2 YSYEKL. The V gene lost 1 base and the J gene lost 0 bases, with 12 bases spanning the gap. This CDR3 is 16 amino acids long.

The J gene is TRBJ2-7, the V gene TRBV5-5; the match to TRBD1 covers 9 bases. The CDR3 spans 15 residues. The germline V gene has CDR1 SGHKS and CDR2 YYEKEE (reference sequence). V was pared by 2 bases and J by 0 bases, with 3 bases of the junction left unmatched. Here the CDR3 reads CASSFKTGGSYEQYF. The CDR3, as DNA: TGTGCCAGCAGCTTTAAGACAGGGGGCTCCTACGAGCAGTACTTC.

V gene TRBV13 combines with J gene TRBJ2-7; 9 bases match TRBD1. The V and J ends lost 7 bases and 5 bases, in that order; junction bases with no gene match: 6. The CDR3 extends over 13 amino acids. Germline CDR1 is PRHDT and CDR2 is FYEKMQ (reference sequence). The CDR3 is CASKGQGANEQYF. CDR3 in DNA: TGTGCCAGCAAGGGACAGGGTGCAAACGAGCAGTACTTC.

Notes on this clone: Other DNA sequences within the sample encode an identical CDR3. V gene TRBV6-5 combines with J gene TRBJ1-1, with D tentatively TRBD1 (5 bases). The V end lost 2 bases, the J end lost 1 base, and 5 bases lay between the germline ends. CDR1 and CDR2 (germline): MNHEY, SVGAGI. The CDR3 loop spans 13 amino acids. CDR3 amino acids: CASSYDRNTEAFF. The CDR3 coding sequence is TGTGCCAGCAGTTACGACAGGAACACTGAAGCTTTCTTT.

In this sample, this clone turned up once. The chain carries TRBV29-1 and TRBJ2-7; weak D call: TRBD2 (5 bases). Trimming took off 6 bases at V and 1 base at J, with 13 bases between the two ends. This CDR3 contains 13 residues. Germline CDR1 is SQVTM and CDR2 is ANQGSEA. The CDR3 sequence is CSVDGGESYEQYF. The CDR3 coding sequence is TGCAGCGTGGATGGAGGAGAATCCTACGAGCAGTACTTC.

This sequence joins TRBV27 and TRBJ1-5, with 8 bases identical to TRBD1. V shed 4 bases, J shed 7 bases, and the junction held 3 bases outside the gene matches. This CDR3 is 13 amino acids long. Germline CDR1 reads MNHEY; CDR2 reads SMNVEV (reference sequence). CDR3 nucleotide sequence: TGTGCCAGCAGTTACGGACAGGGCCAGCCCCAGCATTTT. This encodes CASSYGQGQPQHF.

The V and J genes are TRBV19 and TRBJ1-5; D call uncertain. The CDR3 has 13 residues. CDR1 is LNHDA and CDR2 is SQIVND in the germline V gene (reference sequence). The V end lost 3 bases, the J end lost 3 bases, and 6 bases lay between the germline ends. CDR3 nucleotides: TGTGCCAGTAGTATTCTGTTCAATCAGCCCCAGCATTTT. Protein: CASSILFNQPQHF.

This sequence joins TRBV27 and TRBJ1-5; the match to TRBD1 covers 9 bases. V trimming: 6 bases; J trimming: 5 bases; junction bases outside the gene matches: 8. The germline V gene has CDR1 MNHEY and CDR2 SMNVEV (reference sequence). This CDR3 region has 15 residues. CDR3 sequence: CASSRTGERDQPQHF. Here the CDR3 DNA reads TGTGCCAGCAGCCGGACAGGGGAACGGGATCAGCCCCAGCATTTT.

This chain links TRBV6-5 with TRBJ1-1; possible D gene TRBD1, 5 bases. The CDR3 is made up of 12 amino acids. V lost 2 bases to trimming and J lost 8 bases, with 9 bases between them. The germline V gene encodes CDR1 MNHEY and CDR2 SVGAGI. The CDR3 region has the DNA TGTGCCAGCAGTTACGGACAAAAAGAAGCTTTCTTT. It encodes CASSYGQKEAFF.

This clone appeared a single time. The gene calls are TRBV7-9 and TRBJ2-1; 9 bases are a match to TRBD1. The CDR3 extends over 15 amino acids. Germline values: CDR1 SEHNR, CDR2 FQNEAQ (reference sequence). V lost 5 bases and J lost 8; bases outside the gene matches: 10. The CDR3 region is CASSNAGTGSHEQFF. The CDR3, as DNA: TGTGCCAGCAGCAATGCCGGGACAGGGTCCCATGAGCAGTTCTTC.

The rearrangement links TRBV5-3 to TRBJ2-1; 7 bases line up with TRBD2. TRBV5-3 is designated an ORF whose function remains uncertain. CDR3 size: 12 residues. V shed 2 bases, J shed 11 bases, and the junction held 4 bases outside the gene matches. CDR3 coding DNA: TGTGCCAGAAGCTTCAGAAGCGGGAAGCAGTTCTTC. It yields the protein CARSFRSGKQFF.

The gene calls are TRBV18 and TRBJ2-7; 7 bases are a match to TRBD1. This CDR3 spans 13 amino acids. J gave up 2 bases and V 8 bases, and 6 bases lay outside the gene matches. Germline-derived CDR1 and CDR2 are KGHSH and LQKENI. The CDR3 loop reads CASRTGPPYEQYF. The CDR3 bases are TGTGCCAGCCGGACAGGTCCGCCCTACGAGCAGTACTTC.

J is TRBJ1-5 and V is TRBV7-9; D call uncertain. Trimming took 6 bases from V and 0 from J, leaving 9 bases between them. Germline V lookup: CDR1 SEHNR, CDR2 FQNEAQ (reference sequence). This CDR3 contains 14 residues. The CDR3 DNA reads as TGTGCCAGCAGTTTCCAGTCTAGCAATCAGCCCCAGCATTTT. Residues: CASSFQSSNQPQHF.